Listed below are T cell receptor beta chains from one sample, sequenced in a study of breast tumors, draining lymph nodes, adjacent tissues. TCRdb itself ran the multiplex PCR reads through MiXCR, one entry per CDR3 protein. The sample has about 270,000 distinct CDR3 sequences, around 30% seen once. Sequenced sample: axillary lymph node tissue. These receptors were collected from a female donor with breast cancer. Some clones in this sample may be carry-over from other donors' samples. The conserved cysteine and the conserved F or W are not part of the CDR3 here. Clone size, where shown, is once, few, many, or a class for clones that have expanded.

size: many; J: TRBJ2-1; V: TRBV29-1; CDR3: SVEVAGGPSYNEQF
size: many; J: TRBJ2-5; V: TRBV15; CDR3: ATSRDLQGGGETQY
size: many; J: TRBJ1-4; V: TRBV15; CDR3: ATGEANEKLF
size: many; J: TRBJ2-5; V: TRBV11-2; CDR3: ASSFVRNQETQY
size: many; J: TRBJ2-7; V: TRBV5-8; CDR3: ASSLVPENYEQY
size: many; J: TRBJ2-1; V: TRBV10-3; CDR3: AVKTRERGNEQF
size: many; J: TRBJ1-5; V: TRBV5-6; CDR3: ASSSGAHSNQPQH
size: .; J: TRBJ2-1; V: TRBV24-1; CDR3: ATSASAGVLSYNEQF
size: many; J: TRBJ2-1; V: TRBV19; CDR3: ASSKRRASDNEQF
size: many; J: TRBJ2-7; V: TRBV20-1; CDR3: SARPQQGAAYEQY
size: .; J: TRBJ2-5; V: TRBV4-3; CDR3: ASSNQTSMYLCAGSRQGTETQY
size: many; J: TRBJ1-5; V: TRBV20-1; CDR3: SARDLQFGNQPQH
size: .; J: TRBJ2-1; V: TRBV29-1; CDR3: SGGTSGSYNEQF
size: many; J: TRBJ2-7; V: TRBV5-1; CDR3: ASSLGTIPSYEQY
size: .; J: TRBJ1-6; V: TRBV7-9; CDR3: ASSLGGLRSLLH
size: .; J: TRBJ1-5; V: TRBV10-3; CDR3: AISEYGTQETQH